Each of the 4 T cell receptor beta chains below was sequenced from the same sample in a study of shared T cell receptors in the human thymus. Data came from immunoSEQ multiplex PCR; TCRdb stores just in-frame clones and leaves some out. In the table there are 550,000 to 800,000 clones, roughly 85% of which are singletons. In addition, the sample was reused for a study of human thymus T cells.

Sample: thymocytes. These receptors originate from a girl less than two years old with a congenital heart defect.

The chain recombines TRBV6-1 with TRBJ1-3; TRBD1 agrees at 7 bases. The V segment lost 4 bases and the J segment 9 bases; nucleotides outside the gene matches: 9. The CDR3 has 14 amino acids. Germline loops: CDR1 MNHNS, CDR2 SASEGT. CDR3 sequence: CASSGNRGFSTIYF. For the CDR3, the DNA is TGTGCCAGCAGTGGAAACAGGGGATTTAGCACCATATATTTT.

The J gene is TRBJ2-7, the V gene TRBV7-2; D is possibly TRBD2 (5 bases). The germline V and J ends were trimmed by 1 base and 2 bases, with 18 bases remaining between them. The CDR3 has 17 residues. The germline gives CDR1 SGHTA, CDR2 FQGNSA. CDR3 loop: CASSLGQNKRLTYEQYF. The CDR3 DNA reads TGTGCCAGCAGCTTAGGGCAAAACAAGCGGCTTACCTACGAGCAGTACTTC.

This clone has only a few counts. The chain uses TRBV13 and TRBJ1-2, with 8 bases lining up with TRBD1. CDR1 is PRHDT, CDR2 FYEKMQ, per germline (reference sequence). The CDR3 loop spans 15 amino acids. Trimming at V came to 4 bases and at J to 4 bases, leaving 8 bases not matched to a gene. CDR3 DNA sequence: TGTGCCAGCAGCTCGAGACAGGGGAAAGGCTATGGCTACACCTTC. As protein: CASSSRQGKGYGYTF.

The rearrangement joins TRBV19 to TRBJ1-5; 7 nucleotides line up with TRBD1. The CDR3 totals 14 residues. Germline loops: CDR1 LNHDA, CDR2 SQIVND (reference sequence). The V gene end was trimmed by 5 bases and the J gene end by 7 bases; junction bases not matched to a gene: 8. As DNA, the CDR3 is TGTGCCAGTAGTTCTCGGGCAGGGGGGCAGCCCCAGCATTTT. Translated: CASSSRAGGQPQHF.